Each of the 23 T cell receptor beta chains below was sequenced from the same sample in a study of OX40 agonist ivuxolimab in advanced cancers. TCRdb's copy holds only in-frame clones and misses some; the assay was immunoSEQ multiplex PCR. The sample has just over 90,000 clones; more than 85% are singletons. This specimen consisted of CD4+ or CD8+ T cells sorted from blood, obtained in a trial of the OX40 agonist ivuxolimab. The source is an adult with an advanced solid tumor such as melanoma, head and neck, liver or kidney cancer.

V gene TRBV7-9 combines with J gene TRBJ2-7; 8 bases map to TRBD1. There are 13 residues in the CDR3. The J segment lost 7 bases and the V segment lost 6 bases, leaving 8 bases of the junction unmatched. CDR1 is SEHNR, CDR2 FQNEAQ, per germline (reference sequence). In DNA form, the CDR3 reads TGTGCCAGCAGTTCGCAGGGGGCGTGGGAGCAGTACTTC. Translated, it gives CASSSQGAWEQYF.

This chain uses TRBV6-5 with TRBJ1-2, with 7 bases fitting TRBD1. This CDR3 has 15 amino acids. CDR1 MNHEY and CDR2 SVGAGI come from the germline V gene. Trimming at V came to 2 bases and at J to 4 bases, leaving 7 bases not matched to a gene. CDR3 loop: CASSYRGTDAYGYTF. For the CDR3, the DNA is TGTGCCAGCAGTTACCGGGGGACAGATGCCTATGGCTACACCTTC.

The V gene is TRBV5-1, the J gene TRBJ1-3, with 10 bases fitting TRBD1. This CDR3 region has 15 residues. The junction had 4 bases not matched to a gene; V was cut back by 4 bases and J by 3 bases. Germline V gene data show CDR1 as SGHRS and CDR2 as YFSETQ. CDR3 sequence: CASSADRGLGNTIYF. CDR3 nucleotides: TGCGCCAGCAGCGCCGACAGGGGGCTTGGAAACACCATATATTTT. Drawing the rest from reference TRBV5-1 and TRBJ1-3, the complete variable domain is KAGVTQTPRYLIKTRGQQVTLSCSPISGHRSVSWYQQTPGQGLQFLFEYFSETQRNKGNFPGRFSGRQFSNSRSEMNVSTLELGDSALYLCASSADRGLGNTIYFGEGSWLTVV.

This clone was picked up one time. The chain links TRBV5-1 to TRBJ2-7; D call uncertain. CDR3 size: 13 residues. Germline CDR1 and CDR2: SGHRS and YFSETQ. The ends were cut back, 0 bases at V and 4 bases at J, with 8 bases in the middle. The CDR3 DNA is TGCGCCAGCAGCTTGGAGTCCCTGTACGAGCAGTACTTC. Translated: CASSLESLYEQYF.

The chain is built from TRBV11-2 and TRBJ1-2; 8 nucleotides align to TRBD1. Germline V gives CDR1 SGHAT, CDR2 FQNNGV. This CDR3 is 15 amino acids long. The V and J ends lost 3 bases and 3 bases, in that order; junction bases with no gene match: 6. CDR3 nucleotide sequence: TGTGCCAGCAGCTTGGGGGACAGGAGAGACTATGGCTACACCTTC. Protein sequence: CASSLGDRRDYGYTF.

V is TRBV4-1 and J is TRBJ2-5; D is unclear. Trimming left V 0 bases short and J 1 base short, with 9 bases between. The CDR3 is made up of 15 amino acids. Germline CDR1 reads MGHRA; CDR2 reads YSYEKL. The CDR3 spells CASSQDMARQETQYF. CDR3 nucleotide sequence: TGCGCCAGCAGCCAAGATATGGCCCGCCAAGAGACCCAGTACTTC.

In this sample, this clone is large. The rearrangement uses TRBV5-1 and TRBJ2-5; possible D gene TRBD1, 7 bases. V lost 3 bases and J 0 bases, leaving 12 bases between the germline ends. The germline V gene has CDR1 SGHRS and CDR2 YFSETQ. CDR3 length equals 15 residues. The DNA of the CDR3 is TGCGCCAGCAGCTCCTCAGGGGGGAACCAAGAGACCCAGTACTTC. It codes for CASSSSGGNQETQYF.

The chain uses TRBV7-8 and TRBJ2-7, with 7 bases aligning to TRBD1. The length of the CDR3 is 14 residues. The trim removed 2 bases at V and 4 bases at J, leaving 5 bases unmatched. Germline V CDR1 and CDR2: SGHVS, FQNEAQ. The CDR3 reads CASSLRGQRYEQYF. The DNA of the CDR3 is TGTGCCAGCAGCTTAAGGGGACAGAGATACGAGCAGTACTTC.

V and J are TRBV6-1 and TRBJ1-3, with D perhaps matching TRBD1 (6 bases). Germline lookup yields CDR1 MNHNS and CDR2 SASEGT. This CDR3 spans 17 amino acids. The V gene lost 4 bases and the J gene lost 0 bases, with 16 bases spanning the gap. DNA of the CDR3: TGTGCCAGCAGTGCGACGACAGGCCCAAGCTCTGGAAACACCATATATTTT. It codes for CASSATTGPSSGNTIYF.

The chain recombines TRBV11-2 with TRBJ2-1; perhaps TRBD1 as D (6 bases). Germline V gene lookup returns CDR1 SGHAT and CDR2 FQNNGV. The CDR3 contains 15 residues. V lost 5 bases and J lost 5, with 16 bases in between. CDR3 amino acids: CASSLDWGQDNEQFF. CDR3 nucleotides: TGTGCCAGCAGCCTTGATTGGGGGCAAGACAATGAGCAGTTCTTC.

This sequence joins TRBV9 and TRBJ1-3; tentative D call: TRBD1 (6 bases). This CDR3 is 14 amino acids long. Trimming pared 3 bases from V and 2 bases from J, leaving 9 bases between. Germline CDR1 reads SGDLS; CDR2 reads YYNGEE. For the CDR3, the DNA is TGTGCCAGCAGCGGACCAGGGGCTGGAAACACCATATATTTT. Encoded protein: CASSGPGAGNTIYF.

This chain uses TRBV27 with TRBJ2-7, with 11 positions matching TRBD2. CDR3 length: 15 amino acids. The germline gives CDR1 MNHEY, CDR2 SMNVEV (reference sequence). V shed 4 bases, J shed 3 bases, and the junction held 5 bases outside the gene matches. CDR3 amino acids: CASSSLLAGDYEQYF. The CDR3 bases are TGTGCCAGCAGTTCGTTACTAGCGGGGGACTACGAGCAGTACTTC.

The rearrangement links TRBV2 to TRBJ2-5; 9 bases are a match to TRBD2. CDR3 size: 15 residues. Germline V gives CDR1 SNHLY, CDR2 FYNNEI. V shed 6 bases and J 2 bases; nucleotides not matched to a gene: 7. The CDR3 nucleotides are TGTGCCAGCAGCCGGAGCGGGGGGTCTCAAGAGACCCAGTACTTC. This encodes CASSRSGGSQETQYF.

CDR3 protein: CASSLAGFQGRNEQFF. The CDR3 DNA is TGTGCCAGCAGCTTAGCGGGGTTCCAGGGGAGGAATGAGCAGTTCTTC. The V and J genes are TRBV7-6 and TRBJ2-1; D is possibly TRBD1 or TRBD2 (6 bases each). The germline gives CDR1 SGHVS, CDR2 FNYEAQ. Trimming pared 0 bases from V and 7 bases from J, leaving 16 bases between. This CDR3 has 16 amino acids.

The chain is built from TRBV5-6 and TRBJ1-3; no firm D call. The CDR3 spans 18 residues. Trimming took off 1 base at V and 3 bases at J, with 20 bases between the two ends. The germline CDR1 and CDR2 sequences are SGHDT and YYEEEE. The CDR3 is CASSLLRLVEGGGNTIYF. In DNA form, the CDR3 reads TGTGCCAGCAGCTTGTTAAGATTGGTGGAGGGTGGTGGAAACACCATATATTTT.

The rearrangement joins TRBV4-3 to TRBJ2-7, with D perhaps given as TRBD1 or TRBD2 (7 bases each). The germline V and J ends were trimmed by 0 bases and 4 bases, with 13 bases remaining between them. Germline CDR1 reads LGHNA; CDR2 reads YSLEER. The CDR3 contains 15 residues. The CDR3 bases are TGCGCCAGCAGCCAAGAGCCAGGGGGGGGATACGAGCAGTACTTC. Protein product: CASSQEPGGGYEQYF.

The rearrangement links TRBV13 to TRBJ2-7, with unresolved D. The CDR3 has 14 amino acids. The V end was cut by 6 bases, the J end by 2 bases, with 14 bases between. Germline V gene lookup returns CDR1 PRHDT and CDR2 FYEKMQ (reference sequence). The CDR3 coding sequence is TGTGCCAGCAGTTCCGCCCGGCGGACCTACGAGCAGTACTTC. Translating it yields CASSSARRTYEQYF.

Remarks on this clone: This CDR3 is also generated by other DNA sequences in the sample. The chain employs TRBV27 and TRBJ2-1, with TRBD1 as a possible D gene (6 bases). CDR1 is MNHEY and CDR2 is SMNVEV in the germline V gene (reference sequence). The length of the CDR3 is 17 residues. Trimming stripped 6 bases from V and 4 bases from J, with 22 bases between. CDR3 DNA: TGTGCCAGCAGCCACCCCCCCCGAAGACAGGTGTACAATGAGCAGTTCTTC. Translating gives CASSHPPRRQVYNEQFF.

The CDR3 region has the DNA TGTGCCAGCAGCCTTACCCCTGGGGGCACAGATACGCAGTATTTT. Its protein is CASSLTPGGTDTQYF. The V and J genes are TRBV2 and TRBJ2-3; no definite D call. V lost 6 bases and J lost 1, with 14 bases in between. CDR1 is SNHLY, CDR2 FYNNEI, per germline. CDR3 length: 15 amino acids.

The chain uses TRBV6-5 and TRBJ1-2; D is unresolved. The V gene's germline CDR1 is MNHEY and CDR2 SVGAGI. The CDR3 length is 13 residues. The V gene lost 2 bases and the J gene lost 6 bases, with 10 bases spanning the gap. CDR3 coding DNA: TGTGCCAGCAGTTACGGACTGGAGGATGGCTACACCTTC. It codes for CASSYGLEDGYTF.

The rearrangement uses TRBV2 and TRBJ2-7, with no clear D. The CDR3 totals 14 residues. Germline V gene lookup returns CDR1 SNHLY and CDR2 FYNNEI. V lost 3 bases, J lost 0 bases, and 9 bases lay in between. The CDR3 sequence is CASSEDRSSYEQYF. As DNA, the CDR3 is TGTGCCAGCAGTGAGGACCGGAGCTCCTACGAGCAGTACTTC.

The rearrangement uses TRBV19 and TRBJ2-7, with 10 nucleotides matching TRBD1. The CDR3 runs 15 residues. With V trimmed by 5 bases and J by 0 bases, 4 bases remained unmatched. From germline, CDR1 is LNHDA and CDR2 SQIVND (reference sequence). For the CDR3, the DNA is TGTGCCAGTAGTCCGGGACAGGGGCCCTCCTACGAGCAGTACTTC. Translated, it gives CASSPGQGPSYEQYF.

J is TRBJ1-1 and V is TRBV2, with 9 bases fitting TRBD1. Germline V gene sequence: CDR1 SNHLY, CDR2 FYNNEI. The length of the CDR3 is 13 residues. The trim removed 7 bases at V and 3 bases at J, leaving 3 bases unmatched. CDR3 sequence: CASTGQGYTEAFF. As DNA, the CDR3 is TGTGCCAGCACGGGACAGGGCTACACTGAAGCTTTCTTT.